The 23 T cell receptor beta chains presented below share a single source sample, sequenced in a study of neoadjuvant nivolumab and ipilimumab in lung cancer. The table came from immunoSEQ multiplex PCR; TCRdb's copy has only in-frame clones and leaves some out. The top ten clones hold about 5% of a sample with roughly 30,000 clones, about nine tenths of them seen once. The sample consisted of peripheral blood, taken after neoadjuvant nivolumab, alone or with ipilimumab, at or shortly before surgery. These receptors all come from an adult with non-small cell lung cancer.

This clone was seen only a few times. The chain links TRBV6-1 to TRBJ1-3; D uncertain. The CDR3 contains 17 residues. Trimming removed 3 bases at V and 0 bases at J, with 15 bases between. In germline, CDR1 is MNHNS, CDR2 SASEGT. The CDR3 region has the DNA TGTGCCAGCAGTGAGAGCCAGCCAGTAACCTCTGGAAACACCATATATTTT. Encoded protein: CASSESQPVTSGNTIYF.

CDR3 DNA sequence: TGTGCCAGCAGCCCCCGACTAGCGGGGGCCGGCGGGGAGCTGTTTTTT. Protein product: CASSPRLAGAGGELFF. The chain joins TRBV14 to TRBJ2-2, with TRBD2 matching over 12 bases. Germline V gene sequence: CDR1 SGHDN, CDR2 FVKESK. The CDR3 length is 16 residues. Trimming at V came to 4 bases and at J to 7 bases, leaving 7 bases not matched to a gene.

The chain employs TRBV19 and TRBJ1-5, with unresolved D. V dropped 4 bases and J dropped 6 bases, with 7 bases sitting between them. This CDR3 region has 12 residues. The V gene's germline CDR1 is LNHDA and CDR2 SQIVND (reference sequence). In DNA form, the CDR3 reads TGTGCCAGTAGTAATCCGCCTCAGCCCCAGCATTTT. Residues: CASSNPPQPQHF.

This rearrangement joins TRBV28 to TRBJ2-2; 7 nucleotides align to TRBD1. The CDR3 contains 14 residues. Trimming cost V 6 bases and J 0 bases; bases outside gene matches: 1. The V gene's germline CDR1 is MDHEN and CDR2 SYDVKM. CDR3 loop: CASRDRTNTGELFF. CDR3 bases: TGTGCCAGCAGGGACAGGACGAACACCGGGGAGCTGTTTTTT.

The V gene is TRBV6-5, the J gene TRBJ1-1; tentatively, D is TRBD1 (6 bases). The V end was cut by 7 bases, the J end by 0 bases, with 6 bases between. CDR3 length: 12 residues. Germline CDR1 is MNHEY and CDR2 is SVGAGI. This CDR3 reads CASKGVNTEAFF. CDR3 nucleotides: TGTGCCAGCAAGGGGGTGAACACTGAAGCTTTCTTT.

The chain joins TRBV7-2 to TRBJ2-2; D is perhaps TRBD1 or TRBD2 (5 bases each). Trimming cost V 1 base and J 7 bases, with 7 bases left between them. Germline lookup yields CDR1 SGHTA and CDR2 FQGNSA. This CDR3 spans 13 amino acids. The CDR3 region has the DNA TGTGCCAGCAGCTTAGGGGGGAACGGGGAGCTGTTTTTT. It is translated as CASSLGGNGELFF.

CDR3 protein: CSARQGMNTEAFF. The DNA of the CDR3 is TGCAGCGCCCGACAGGGAATGAACACTGAAGCTTTCTTT. The chain joins TRBV29-1 to TRBJ1-1; 7 positions match TRBD1. The CDR3 covers 13 residues. The J segment lost 0 bases and the V segment lost 7 bases, leaving 5 bases of the junction unmatched. CDR1 and CDR2 (germline): SQVTM, ANQGSEA.

The chain carries TRBV5-5 and TRBJ2-7; D gene uncertain. V dropped 1 base and J dropped 4 bases, with 9 bases sitting between them. The CDR3 spans 13 residues. Germline V lookup: CDR1 SGHKS, CDR2 YYEKEE (reference sequence). CDR3 sequence reads: CASSLRPAYEQYF. CDR3 bases: TGTGCCAGCAGCTTGCGGCCCGCGTACGAGCAGTACTTC.

This chain connects TRBV7-8 to TRBJ2-7; tentative D call: TRBD2 (7 bases). The CDR3 spans 16 residues. Germline CDR1 and CDR2: SGHVS and FQNEAQ. V was trimmed by 1 base and J by 2 bases, leaving 15 bases between them. CDR3 loop: CASSLGWGGLPYEQYF. The CDR3 bases are TGTGCCAGCAGCTTAGGTTGGGGGGGCCTGCCCTACGAGCAGTACTTC.

This sequence joins TRBV29-1 and TRBJ2-1; 10 bases line up with TRBD1. The CDR3 consists of 15 residues. Germline CDR1 reads SQVTM; CDR2 reads ANQGSEA. Unmatched junction bases numbered 6, after V lost 5 bases and J lost 2 bases. The CDR3 protein is CSVPIGQGAYNEQFF. CDR3 coding DNA: TGCAGCGTTCCCATAGGACAGGGGGCCTACAATGAGCAGTTCTTC.

The V gene is TRBV6-5, the J gene TRBJ2-5, with D possibly called TRBD1 or TRBD2 (5 bases each). Trimming removed 3 bases from V and 4 bases from J, with 9 bases in between. Germline V gives CDR1 MNHEY, CDR2 SVGAGI. This CDR3 is 13 amino acids long. CDR3 nucleotides: TGTGCCAGCAGTTATGGGGGTTCAGAGACCCAGTACTTC. Translated: CASSYGGSETQYF.

This chain connects TRBV7-9 to TRBJ2-6; possible D gene TRBD1, 5 bases. The CDR3 has 18 amino acids. Germline V gene lookup returns CDR1 SEHNR and CDR2 FQNEAQ (reference sequence). V lost 0 bases and J lost 0, with 12 bases in between. The CDR3 DNA sequence: TGTGCCAGCAGCTTAGCGGACCCGACAGTCTCTGGGGCCAACGTCCTGACTTTC. This sequence encodes CASSLADPTVSGANVLTF.

The rearrangement uses TRBV7-9 and TRBJ1-1, with D possibly matching TRBD1 (6 bases). Per the germline V gene, CDR1 is SEHNR and CDR2 is FQNEAQ (reference sequence). Trimming cost V 0 bases and J 1 base, with 9 bases left between them. CDR3 length: 15 amino acids. Here the CDR3 reads CASSLATGQNTEAFF. In DNA form, the CDR3 reads TGTGCCAGCAGCTTAGCCACAGGGCAGAACACTGAAGCTTTCTTT.

The rearrangement uses TRBV4-1 and TRBJ1-2; D is unresolved. Trimming left V 4 bases short and J 5 bases short, with 20 bases between. CDR1 and CDR2 from the germline V gene are MGHRA and YSYEKL. The CDR3 extends over 16 amino acids. CDR3 amino acids: CASSPPPGRMGYGYTF. CDR3 coding DNA: TGCGCCAGCAGCCCTCCCCCCGGCAGGATGGGATATGGCTACACCTTC.

This chain connects TRBV9 to TRBJ1-2, with TRBD1 as a possible D gene (6 bases). This CDR3 is built from 13 residues. In germline, CDR1 is SGDLS, CDR2 YYNGEE. Trimming stripped 4 bases from V and 1 base from J, with 8 bases between. This chain's CDR3 is CASSPQGNYGYTF. CDR3 in DNA: TGTGCCAGCAGCCCACAGGGTAACTATGGCTACACCTTC.

This clone came up once. The chain couples TRBV11-2 to TRBJ2-1; D gene unclear. The V and J ends lost 5 bases and 8 bases respectively, with 7 bases between them. The CDR3 is 11 residues long. CDR1 and CDR2 from the germline V gene are SGHAT and FQNNGV. The CDR3 sequence is CASSQWDEQFF. CDR3 in DNA: TGTGCCAGCAGCCAGTGGGATGAGCAGTTCTTC.

The chain recombines TRBV4-1 with TRBJ2-1; 9 bases fit TRBD1. Germline V gene lookup returns CDR1 MGHRA and CDR2 YSYEKL. With 6 bases clipped from V and 0 bases from J, the junction kept 9 bases outside the gene matches. The length of the CDR3 is 17 residues. CDR3 amino acids: CASSQVTGGISYNEQFF. The DNA of the CDR3 is TGCGCCAGCAGTCAGGTTACAGGGGGCATCTCCTACAATGAGCAGTTCTTC.

This rearrangement joins TRBV5-1 to TRBJ2-1; 10 bases are shared with TRBD2. The germline V gene encodes CDR1 SGHRS and CDR2 YFSETQ. This CDR3 has 16 residues. J gave up 9 bases and V 4 bases, and 13 bases lay outside the gene matches. The CDR3 here is CASSPGGLAGVSEQFF. The CDR3 DNA sequence: TGCGCCAGCAGCCCCGGGGGGCTAGCGGGGGTCAGTGAGCAGTTCTTC.

The chain employs TRBV12-2 and TRBJ1-5. TRBV12-2 is labeled a pseudogene. The CDR3 is made up of 15 amino acids. Written as DNA, the CDR3 is TGTGCAAGTCGCTTAGTGAACCCTGGGAGTCAGCCCCAGCATTTT. Translated: CASRLVNPGSQPQHF.

The gene calls are TRBV10-3 and TRBJ2-3; D remains ambiguous. CDR3 size: 12 residues. Germline V gene lookup returns CDR1 ENHRY and CDR2 SYGVKD. Deletions cut 4 bases from V and 6 bases from J, with 8 bases between. The CDR3 loop reads CAISAPGDTQYF. The CDR3 DNA follows: TGTGCCATCAGTGCACCTGGGGATACGCAGTATTTT.

The chain combines TRBV9 with TRBJ1-1; D may be TRBD1 (5 bases). V was trimmed by 4 bases and J by 0 bases, leaving 10 bases between them. CDR1 and CDR2 from the germline V gene are SGDLS and YYNGEE. This CDR3 spans 14 amino acids. CDR3 residues: CASSPQQVNTEAFF. CDR3 DNA sequence: TGTGCCAGCAGCCCCCAACAGGTGAACACTGAAGCTTTCTTT.

The chain couples TRBV7-9 to TRBJ2-7; no clear D. With 5 bases removed from V and 2 bases from J, the gap between germline ends came to 7 bases. The CDR3 totals 12 residues. Germline loops: CDR1 SEHNR, CDR2 FQNEAQ (reference sequence). The CDR3 coding sequence is TGTGCCAGCAGCCAGGATGCCTACGAGCAGTACTTC. This translates into CASSQDAYEQYF.

This clone appeared once. J is TRBJ2-3 and V is TRBV7-9, with 8 nucleotides matching TRBD1. Germline loops: CDR1 SEHNR, CDR2 FQNEAQ (reference sequence). The V and J ends lost 5 bases and 0 bases, in that order; junction bases with no gene match: 4. This CDR3 contains 15 residues. The CDR3 sequence is CASSPTGDSTDTQYF. CDR3 coding DNA: TGTGCCAGCAGCCCGACAGGGGATAGCACAGATACGCAGTATTTT.